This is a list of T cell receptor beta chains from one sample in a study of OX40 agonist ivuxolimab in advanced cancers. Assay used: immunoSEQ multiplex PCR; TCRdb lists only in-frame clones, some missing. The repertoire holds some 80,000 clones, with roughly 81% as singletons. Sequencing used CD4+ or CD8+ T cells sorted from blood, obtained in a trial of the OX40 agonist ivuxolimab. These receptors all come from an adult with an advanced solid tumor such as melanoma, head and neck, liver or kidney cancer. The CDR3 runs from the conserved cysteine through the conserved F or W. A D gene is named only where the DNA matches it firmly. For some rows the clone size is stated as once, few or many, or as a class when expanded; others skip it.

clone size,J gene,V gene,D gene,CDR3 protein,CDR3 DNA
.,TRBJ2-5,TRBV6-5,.,CASSGRVGTQYF,TGTGCCAGCTCAGGGCGGGTCGGGACCCAGTACTTC
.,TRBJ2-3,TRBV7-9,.,CASRQTGSSTDTQYF,TGTGCCAGCAGACAAACGGGCTCTAGCACAGATACGCAGTATTTT
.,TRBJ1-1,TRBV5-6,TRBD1,CASSPGQHTEAFF,TGTGCCAGCAGCCCGGGACAGCACACTGAAGCTTTCTTT
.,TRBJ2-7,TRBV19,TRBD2,CASSSRTSGSYEQYF,TGTGCCAGTAGTTCAAGGACTAGCGGGAGTTACGAGCAGTACTTC
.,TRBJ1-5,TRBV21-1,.,CASRTTRACNQPQHF,TGTGCCAGCAGGACAACTCGGGCTTGCAATCAGCCCCAGCATTTT
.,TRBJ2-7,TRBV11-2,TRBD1,CASSSLRDRDPYEQYF,TGTGCCAGCAGCTCATTAAGGGACAGGGATCCCTACGAGCAGTACTTC
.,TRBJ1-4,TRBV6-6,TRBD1,CASTRTGSREKLFF,TGTGCCAGCACCAGGACAGGTTCAAGGGAAAAACTGTTTTTT
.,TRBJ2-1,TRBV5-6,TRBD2,CASSFLAGGGANEQFF,TGTGCCAGCAGCTTCTTAGCGGGAGGGGGTGCAAATGAGCAGTTCTTC
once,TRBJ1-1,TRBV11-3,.,CASSQQRNTEAFF,TGTGCCAGCAGCCAGCAGAGGAACACTGAAGCTTTCTTT
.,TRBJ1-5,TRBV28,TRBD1,CASRARDRSNQPQHF,TGTGCCAGCAGGGCCCGGGACAGAAGCAATCAGCCCCAGCATTTT